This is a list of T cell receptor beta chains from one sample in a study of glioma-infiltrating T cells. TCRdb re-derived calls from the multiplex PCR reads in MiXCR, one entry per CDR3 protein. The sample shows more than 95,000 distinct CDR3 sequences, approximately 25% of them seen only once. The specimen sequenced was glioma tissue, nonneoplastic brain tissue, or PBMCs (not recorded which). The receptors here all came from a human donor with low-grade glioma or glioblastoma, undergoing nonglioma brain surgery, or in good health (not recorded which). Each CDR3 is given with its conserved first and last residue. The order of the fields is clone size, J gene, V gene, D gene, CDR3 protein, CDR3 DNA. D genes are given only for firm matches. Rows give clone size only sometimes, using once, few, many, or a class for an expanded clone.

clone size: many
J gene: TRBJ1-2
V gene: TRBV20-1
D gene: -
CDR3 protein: CSARYQGYYGYTF
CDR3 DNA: TGCAGTGCTAGATATCAGGGTTACTATGGCTACACCTTC

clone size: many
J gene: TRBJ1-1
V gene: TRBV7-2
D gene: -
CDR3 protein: CASSLTGPNTEAFF
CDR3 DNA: TGTGCCAGCAGCTTAACAGGCCCGAACACTGAAGCTTTCTTT

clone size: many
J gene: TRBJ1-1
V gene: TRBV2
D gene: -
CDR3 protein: CASTRTLTNTEAFF
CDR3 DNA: TGTGCCAGCACCCGGACCCTTACTAACACTGAAGCTTTCTTT

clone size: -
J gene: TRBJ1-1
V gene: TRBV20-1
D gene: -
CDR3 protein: CSASPIGEDEAFF
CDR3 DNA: TGCAGTGCTAGCCCGATAGGGGAGGATGAAGCTTTCTTT

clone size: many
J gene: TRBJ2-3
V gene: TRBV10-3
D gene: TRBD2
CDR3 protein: CALAKGGGRPVDTQYF
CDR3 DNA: TGTGCCCTGGCGAAGGGCGGCGGGAGACCGGTGGATACGCAGTATTTT

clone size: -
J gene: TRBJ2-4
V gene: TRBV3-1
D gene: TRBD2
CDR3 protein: CASSQGDLAGPAGAKNIQYF
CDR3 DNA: TGTGCCAGCAGCCAAGGAGACCTAGCGGGACCCGCTGGGGCCAAAAACATTCAGTACTTC

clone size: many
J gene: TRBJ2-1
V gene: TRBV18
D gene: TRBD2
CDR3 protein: CASSRLSGINEQFF
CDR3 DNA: TGTGCCAGCTCCCGCCTTAGCGGGATCAATGAGCAGTTCTTC

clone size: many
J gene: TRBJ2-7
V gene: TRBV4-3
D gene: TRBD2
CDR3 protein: CASSPSSAGGYEQYF
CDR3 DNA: TGCGCCAGCAGCCCATCAAGTGCGGGAGGCTACGAGCAGTACTTC

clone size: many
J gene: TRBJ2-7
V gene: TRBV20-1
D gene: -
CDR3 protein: CSAARGEQYF
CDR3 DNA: TGCAGTGCTGCTAGGGGCGAGCAGTACTTC

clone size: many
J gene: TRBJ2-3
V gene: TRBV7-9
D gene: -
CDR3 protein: CASSLVDHTDTQYF
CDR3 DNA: TGTGCCAGCAGCCTTGTGGACCACACAGATACGCAGTATTTT

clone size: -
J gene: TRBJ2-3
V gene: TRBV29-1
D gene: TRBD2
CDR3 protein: CSVEPRLSGAMADTQYF
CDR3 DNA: TGCAGCGTTGAACCCCGTTTAAGCGGGGCTATGGCAGATACGCAGTATTTT

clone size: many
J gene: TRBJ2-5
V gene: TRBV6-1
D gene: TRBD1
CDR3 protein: CASSGQGDFQETQYF
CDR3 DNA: TGTGCCAGCAGTGGGCAGGGGGATTTCCAAGAGACCCAGTACTTC

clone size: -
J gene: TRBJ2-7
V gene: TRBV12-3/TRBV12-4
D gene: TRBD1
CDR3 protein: CASSWTGIANEQYF
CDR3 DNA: TGTGCCAGCAGTTGGACAGGGATCGCGAACGAGCAGTACTTC

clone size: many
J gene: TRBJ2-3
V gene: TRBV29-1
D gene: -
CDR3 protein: CSVVWSTDTQYF
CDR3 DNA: TGCAGCGTTGTGTGGAGCACAGATACGCAGTATTTT

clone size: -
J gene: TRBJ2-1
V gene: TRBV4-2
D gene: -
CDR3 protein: CASSQDLGASSYEQFF
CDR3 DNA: TGTGCCAGCAGCCAAGATCTTGGCGCCAGCTCCTACGAGCAGTTCTTC

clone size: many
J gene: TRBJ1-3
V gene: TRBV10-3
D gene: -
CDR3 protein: CAISPDSSGNTIYF
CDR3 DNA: TGTGCCATCAGTCCTGACAGCTCTGGAAACACCATATATTTT

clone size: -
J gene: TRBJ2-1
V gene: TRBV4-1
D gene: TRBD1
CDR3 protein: CASSQPGTGGFEQFF
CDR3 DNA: TGCGCCAGCAGCCAACCAGGGACAGGGGGCTTTGAGCAGTTCTTC

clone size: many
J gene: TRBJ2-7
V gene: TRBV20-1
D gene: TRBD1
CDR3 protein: CSAPGQNYEQYF
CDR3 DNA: TGCAGTGCCCCGGGACAGAACTACGAGCAGTACTTC

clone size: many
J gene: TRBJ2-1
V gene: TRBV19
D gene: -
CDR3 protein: CASSPSPGAGGNEQFF
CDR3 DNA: TGTGCCAGTAGTCCGTCGCCGGGGGCAGGGGGCAATGAGCAGTTCTTC

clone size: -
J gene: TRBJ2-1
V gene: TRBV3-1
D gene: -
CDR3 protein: CASSLEGIGFLQFF
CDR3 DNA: TGTGCCAGCAGCCTAGAAGGGATTGGGTTCCTCCAGTTCTTC

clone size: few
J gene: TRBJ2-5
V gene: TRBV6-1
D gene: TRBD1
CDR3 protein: CAGRGDRAYQETQYF
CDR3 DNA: TGTGCCGGCAGGGGGGACAGGGCGTACCAAGAGACCCAGTACTTC

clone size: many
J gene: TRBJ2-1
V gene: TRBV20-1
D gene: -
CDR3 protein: CSAASGGYNEQFF
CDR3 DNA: TGCAGTGCTGCGAGCGGAGGGTACAATGAGCAGTTCTTC

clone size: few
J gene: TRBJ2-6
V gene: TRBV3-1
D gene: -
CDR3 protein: CASSQVLSSGANVLTF
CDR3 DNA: TGTGCCAGCAGCCAAGTCCTAAGCTCTGGGGCCAACGTCCTGACTTTC

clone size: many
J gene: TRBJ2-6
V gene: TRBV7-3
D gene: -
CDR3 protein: CASSLRGGLAVAGANVLTF
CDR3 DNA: TGTGCCAGCAGCTTAAGGGGGGGCTTGGCAGTGGCTGGGGCCAACGTCCTGACTTTC

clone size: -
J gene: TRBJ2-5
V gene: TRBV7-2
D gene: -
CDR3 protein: CTSSLQETQYF
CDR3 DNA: TGTACCAGCAGCCTGCAAGAGACCCAGTACTTC

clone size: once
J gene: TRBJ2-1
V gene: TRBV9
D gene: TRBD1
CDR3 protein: CASSPSTGPYNEQFF
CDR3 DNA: TGTGCCAGCAGCCCATCGACAGGGCCCTACAATGAGCAGTTCTTC

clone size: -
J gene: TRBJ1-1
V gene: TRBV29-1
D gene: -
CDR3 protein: CSVITINTEAFF
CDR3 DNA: TGCAGCGTTATTACTATAAACACTGAAGCTTTCTTT

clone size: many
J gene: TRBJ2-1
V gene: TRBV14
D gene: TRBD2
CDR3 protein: CASSQESGRDRNEQFF
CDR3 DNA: TGTGCCAGCAGCCAAGAGAGCGGGAGGGATCGGAATGAGCAGTTCTTC

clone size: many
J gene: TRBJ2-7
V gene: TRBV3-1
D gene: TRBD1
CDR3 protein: CASSQGAGQAYEQYF
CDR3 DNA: TGTGCCAGCAGCCAAGGTGCGGGACAGGCCTACGAGCAGTACTTC

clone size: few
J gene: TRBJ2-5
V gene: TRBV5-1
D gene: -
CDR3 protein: CASKDEETQYF
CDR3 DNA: TGCGCCAGCAAGGATGAAGAGACCCAGTACTTC

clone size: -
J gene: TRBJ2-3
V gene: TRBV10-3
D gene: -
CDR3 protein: CAISPGAKAADTQYF
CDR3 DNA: TGTGCCATCAGTCCGGGGGCAAAAGCGGCAGATACGCAGTATTTT

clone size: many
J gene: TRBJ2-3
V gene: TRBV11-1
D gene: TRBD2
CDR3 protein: CASSLAAGGPDTQYF
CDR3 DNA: TGTGCCAGCAGCTTAGCCGCGGGAGGCCCAGATACGCAGTATTTT

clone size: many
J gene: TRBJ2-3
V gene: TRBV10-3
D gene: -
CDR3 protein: CAISDSVGVLNTQYF
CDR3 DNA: TGTGCCATCAGTGATTCTGTGGGCGTCCTTAATACGCAGTATTTT

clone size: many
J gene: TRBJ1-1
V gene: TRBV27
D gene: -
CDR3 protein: CASSLSEGRTEAFF
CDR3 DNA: TGTGCCAGCAGTTTATCCGAGGGAAGGACTGAAGCTTTCTTT

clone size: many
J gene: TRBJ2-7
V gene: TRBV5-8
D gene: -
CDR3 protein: CASTGPYEQYF
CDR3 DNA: TGTGCCTCAACCGGACCCTACGAGCAGTACTTC

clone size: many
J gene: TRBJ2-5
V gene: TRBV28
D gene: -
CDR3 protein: CASSLREETQYF
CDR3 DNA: TGTGCCAGCAGTTTGAGAGAAGAGACCCAGTACTTC

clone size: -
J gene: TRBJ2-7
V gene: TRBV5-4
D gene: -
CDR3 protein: CASSSASGIPYEQYF
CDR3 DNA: TGTGCCAGCAGCTCTGCGTCAGGAATCCCCTACGAGCAGTACTTC

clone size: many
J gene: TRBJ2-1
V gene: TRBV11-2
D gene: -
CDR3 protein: CASSLDPGISEQFF
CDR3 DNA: TGTGCCAGCAGCTTAGATCCGGGTATCAGTGAGCAGTTCTTC

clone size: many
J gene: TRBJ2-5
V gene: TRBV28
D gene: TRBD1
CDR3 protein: CASRRRTGEQETQYF
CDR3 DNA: TGTGCCAGCAGACGTCGGACAGGGGAACAAGAGACCCAGTACTTC

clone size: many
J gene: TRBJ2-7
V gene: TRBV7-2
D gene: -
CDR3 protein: CASSPDWIYEQYF
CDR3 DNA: TGTGCCAGCAGCCCGGACTGGATTTACGAGCAGTACTTC

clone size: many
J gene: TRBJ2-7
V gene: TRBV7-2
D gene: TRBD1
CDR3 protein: CASSPQVGQNYEQYF
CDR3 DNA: TGTGCCAGCAGCCCCCAGGTGGGACAGAATTACGAGCAGTACTTC

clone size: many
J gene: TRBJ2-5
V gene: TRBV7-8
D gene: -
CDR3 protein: CASSFQVGETQYF
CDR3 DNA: TGTGCCAGCAGCTTCCAAGTGGGCGAGACCCAGTACTTC

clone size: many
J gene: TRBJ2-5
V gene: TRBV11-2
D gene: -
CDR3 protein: CASSTQGQKTQYF
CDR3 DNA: TGTGCCAGCAGCACCCAGGGGCAGAAGACCCAGTACTTC

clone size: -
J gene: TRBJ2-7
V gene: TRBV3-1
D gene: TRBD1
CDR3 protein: CASSQRTGAEQYF
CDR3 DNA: TGTGCCAGCAGCCAAAGGACAGGGGCGGAGCAGTACTTC

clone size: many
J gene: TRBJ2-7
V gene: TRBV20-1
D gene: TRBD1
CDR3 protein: CSAGQGSEQYF
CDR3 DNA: TGCAGTGCGGGACAGGGGTCCGAGCAGTACTTC

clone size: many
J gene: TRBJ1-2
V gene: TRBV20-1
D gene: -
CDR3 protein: CSARDRQGRTNYGYTF
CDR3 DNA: TGCAGTGCTAGAGATCGGCAGGGAAGGACTAACTATGGCTACACCTTC

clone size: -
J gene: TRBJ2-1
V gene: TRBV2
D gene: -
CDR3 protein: CASKETPGSYNEQSF
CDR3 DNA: TGTGCCAGCAAGGAGACACCAGGCTCCTACAATGAGCAGTCCTTC

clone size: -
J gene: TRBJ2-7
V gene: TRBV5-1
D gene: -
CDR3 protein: CASSSNAVGEQYF
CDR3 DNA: TGCGCCAGCAGCTCCAACGCGGTGGGCGAGCAGTACTTC